The clone carrying this T cell receptor (beta chain) was counted once. The CDR3 runs to 16 residues. Germline trimming cut 3 bases from V and 0 bases from J; bases unmatched to any gene: 4. The germline gives CDR1 SEHNR, CDR2 FQNEAQ (reference sequence). The data were produced by immunoSEQ multiplex PCR, yet TCRdb's version contains in-frame clones alone and is incomplete. The sample lists 250,000 to 350,000 clones, roughly 86% occurring once. The sample is drawn from a study of blood T cell repertoires in COVID-19. Across the study: T cells, B-cell-depleted T cells, or PBMCs supplied cDNA or gDNA.

The sequenced sample was peripheral blood. This TCR came from a woman between 50 and 59 years old who had recovered from COVID-19. The gene calls are TRBV7-9 and TRBJ2-7, with TRBD2 identical over 11 bases. CDR3 in amino acids: CASSFPGTSGSYEQYF. CDR3 nucleotide sequence: TGTGCCAGCAGCTTTCCCGGGACTAGCGGCTCCTACGAGCAGTACTTC.